This T cell receptor beta chain was retrieved from a study of Ad26.COV2.S vaccination and SARS-CoV-2 variants. Study overall: Dosing was one shot or two shots 56 days apart.

Libraries were prepared by immunoSEQ multiplex PCR; TCRdb keeps only in-frame clonotypes and omits some of them. The data show 380,000 or so clones, roughly four fifths seen once. The treatment is: over 15 received Ad26.COV2.S at low or high dose, single or two shots; about 5 received placebo; per-sample allocation not given. The samples date from day 63 after the first vaccine or placebo injection. In Boston, an adult donor aged 18-55 years took part. CDR3 length: 14 amino acids. The V gene's germline CDR1 is SGHTA and CDR2 FQGNSA. Trimming removed 2 bases from V and 4 bases from J, with 11 bases in between.

The clonotype was recovered from a person aged 18 to 59 who received the Ad26.COV2.S COVID-19 vaccine or a placebo. The material sequenced was peripheral blood, taken in a trial of Ad26.COV2.S vaccine versus placebo. The V call is TRBV7-2, the J call TRBJ1-1; D gene unclear. The CDR3 sequence: CASSLRSRPTEAFF. The CDR3 nucleotides read TGTGCCAGCAGCTTAAGGAGCAGACCCACTGAAGCTTTCTTT.